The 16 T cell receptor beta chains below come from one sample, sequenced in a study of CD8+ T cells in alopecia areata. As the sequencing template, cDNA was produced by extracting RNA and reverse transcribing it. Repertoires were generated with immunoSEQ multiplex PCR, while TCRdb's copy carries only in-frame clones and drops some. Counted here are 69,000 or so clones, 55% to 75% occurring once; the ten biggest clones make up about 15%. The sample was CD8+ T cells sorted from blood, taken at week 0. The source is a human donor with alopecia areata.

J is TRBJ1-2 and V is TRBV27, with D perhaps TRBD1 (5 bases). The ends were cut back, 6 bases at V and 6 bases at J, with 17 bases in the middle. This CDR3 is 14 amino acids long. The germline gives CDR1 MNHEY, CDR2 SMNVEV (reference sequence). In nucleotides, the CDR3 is TGTGCCAGCAGACCCCGGGGCAATCGCCATGGCTACACCTTC. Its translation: CASRPRGNRHGYTF.

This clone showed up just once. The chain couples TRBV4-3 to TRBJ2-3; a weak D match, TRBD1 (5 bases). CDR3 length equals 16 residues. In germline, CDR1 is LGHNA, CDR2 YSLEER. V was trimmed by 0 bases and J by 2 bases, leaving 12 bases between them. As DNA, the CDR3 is TGCGCCAGCAGCCAAGATGGACATCTCGTCACAGATACGCAGTATTTT. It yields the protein CASSQDGHLVTDTQYF.

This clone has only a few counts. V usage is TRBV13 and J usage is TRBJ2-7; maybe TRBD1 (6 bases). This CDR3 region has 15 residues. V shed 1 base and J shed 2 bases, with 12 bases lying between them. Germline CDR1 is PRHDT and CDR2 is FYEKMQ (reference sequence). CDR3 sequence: CASSLEGQTPYEQYF. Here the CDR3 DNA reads TGTGCCAGCAGCTTAGAAGGACAGACCCCCTACGAGCAGTACTTC.

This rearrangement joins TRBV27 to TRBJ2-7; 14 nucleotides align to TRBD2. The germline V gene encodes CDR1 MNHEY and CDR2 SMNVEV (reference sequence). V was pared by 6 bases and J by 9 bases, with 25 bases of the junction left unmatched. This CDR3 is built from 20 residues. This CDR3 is CASRGSGHPGLAGVGIRQYF. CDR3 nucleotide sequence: TGTGCCAGCAGGGGCTCGGGACATCCGGGACTAGCGGGAGTGGGGATACGGCAGTACTTC.

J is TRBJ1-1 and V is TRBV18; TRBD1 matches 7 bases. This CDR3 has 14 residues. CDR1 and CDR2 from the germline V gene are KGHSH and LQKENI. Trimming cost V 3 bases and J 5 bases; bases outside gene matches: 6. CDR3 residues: CASSPIQGRTEAFF. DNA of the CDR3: TGTGCCAGCTCACCTATACAGGGGAGGACTGAAGCTTTCTTT.

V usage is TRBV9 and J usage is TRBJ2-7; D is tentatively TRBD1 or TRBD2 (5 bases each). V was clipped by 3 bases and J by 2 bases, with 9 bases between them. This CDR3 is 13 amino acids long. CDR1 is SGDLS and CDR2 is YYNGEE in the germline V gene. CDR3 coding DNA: TGTGCCAGCAGCGGAAGGGACCCCTACGAGCAGTACTTC. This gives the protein CASSGRDPYEQYF.

The CDR3 nucleotides read TGTGCCAGCAGTTTGGGTGGGACACAGAATTCACCCCTCCACTTT. It specifies CASSLGGTQNSPLHF. The rearrangement uses TRBV27 and TRBJ1-6, with D perhaps matching TRBD1 (6 bases). The CDR3 covers 15 residues. Trimming removed 3 bases from V and 7 bases from J, with 13 bases in between. Germline CDR1 is MNHEY and CDR2 is SMNVEV (reference sequence).

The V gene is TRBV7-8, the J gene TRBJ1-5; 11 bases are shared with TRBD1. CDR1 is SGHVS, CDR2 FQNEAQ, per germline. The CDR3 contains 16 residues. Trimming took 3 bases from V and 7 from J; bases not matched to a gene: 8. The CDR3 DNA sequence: TGTGCCAGCAGCTTCCTTGGACAGGGGGCTTGGCAGCCCCAGCATTTT. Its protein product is CASSFLGQGAWQPQHF.

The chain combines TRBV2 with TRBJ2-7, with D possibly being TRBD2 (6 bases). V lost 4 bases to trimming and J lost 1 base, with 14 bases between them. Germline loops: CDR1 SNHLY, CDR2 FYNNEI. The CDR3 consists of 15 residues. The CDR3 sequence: CASSVEGVSSYEQYF. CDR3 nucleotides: TGTGCCAGCAGTGTGGAGGGTGTTTCTTCCTACGAGCAGTACTTC.

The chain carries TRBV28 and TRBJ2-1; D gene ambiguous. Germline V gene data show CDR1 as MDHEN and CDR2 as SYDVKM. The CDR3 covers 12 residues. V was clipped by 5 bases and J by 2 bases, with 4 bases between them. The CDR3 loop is CASSRPYNEQFF. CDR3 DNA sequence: TGTGCCAGCAGTCGTCCCTACAATGAGCAGTTCTTC.

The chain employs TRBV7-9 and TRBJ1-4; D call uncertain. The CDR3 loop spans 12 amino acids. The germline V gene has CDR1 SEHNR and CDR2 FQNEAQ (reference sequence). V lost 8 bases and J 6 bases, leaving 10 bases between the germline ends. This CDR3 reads CASGVEDEKLFF. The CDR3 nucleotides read TGTGCCAGCGGGGTCGAGGATGAAAAACTGTTTTTT.

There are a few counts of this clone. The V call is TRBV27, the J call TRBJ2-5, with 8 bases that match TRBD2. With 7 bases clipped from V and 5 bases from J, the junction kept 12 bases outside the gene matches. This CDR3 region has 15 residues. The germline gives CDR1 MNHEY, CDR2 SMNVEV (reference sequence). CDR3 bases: TGTGCCAGCAATGTACGGGGGGGCTACAGGGAGACCCAGTACTTC. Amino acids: CASNVRGGYRETQYF.

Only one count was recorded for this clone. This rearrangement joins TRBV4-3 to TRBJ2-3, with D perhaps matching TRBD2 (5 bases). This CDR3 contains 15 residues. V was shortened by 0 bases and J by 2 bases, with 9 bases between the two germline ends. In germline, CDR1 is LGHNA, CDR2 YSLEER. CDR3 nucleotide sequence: TGCGCCAGCAGCCAAGACAGCGGCTCCACAGATACGCAGTATTTT. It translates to CASSQDSGSTDTQYF.

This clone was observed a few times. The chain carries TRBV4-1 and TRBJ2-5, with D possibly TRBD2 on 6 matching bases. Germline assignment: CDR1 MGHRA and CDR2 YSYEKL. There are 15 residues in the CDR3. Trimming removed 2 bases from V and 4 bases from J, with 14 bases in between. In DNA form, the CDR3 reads TGCGCCAGCAGCCAACCCGAAAAGGGAGGAGAGACCCAGTACTTC. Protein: CASSQPEKGGETQYF.

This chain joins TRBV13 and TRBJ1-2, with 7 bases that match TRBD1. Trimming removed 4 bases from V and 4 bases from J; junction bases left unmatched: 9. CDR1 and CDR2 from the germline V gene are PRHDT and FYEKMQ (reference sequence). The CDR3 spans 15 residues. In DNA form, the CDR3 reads TGTGCCAGCAGCTCAAGGCCAGGGGGAGCCTATGGCTACACCTTC. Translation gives CASSSRPGGAYGYTF.

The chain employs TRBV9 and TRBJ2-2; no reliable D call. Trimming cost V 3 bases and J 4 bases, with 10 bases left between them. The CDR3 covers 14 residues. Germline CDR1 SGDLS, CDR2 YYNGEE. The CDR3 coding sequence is TGTGCCAGCAGCGGATCTAGGTCCACCGGGGAGCTGTTTTTT. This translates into CASSGSRSTGELFF.